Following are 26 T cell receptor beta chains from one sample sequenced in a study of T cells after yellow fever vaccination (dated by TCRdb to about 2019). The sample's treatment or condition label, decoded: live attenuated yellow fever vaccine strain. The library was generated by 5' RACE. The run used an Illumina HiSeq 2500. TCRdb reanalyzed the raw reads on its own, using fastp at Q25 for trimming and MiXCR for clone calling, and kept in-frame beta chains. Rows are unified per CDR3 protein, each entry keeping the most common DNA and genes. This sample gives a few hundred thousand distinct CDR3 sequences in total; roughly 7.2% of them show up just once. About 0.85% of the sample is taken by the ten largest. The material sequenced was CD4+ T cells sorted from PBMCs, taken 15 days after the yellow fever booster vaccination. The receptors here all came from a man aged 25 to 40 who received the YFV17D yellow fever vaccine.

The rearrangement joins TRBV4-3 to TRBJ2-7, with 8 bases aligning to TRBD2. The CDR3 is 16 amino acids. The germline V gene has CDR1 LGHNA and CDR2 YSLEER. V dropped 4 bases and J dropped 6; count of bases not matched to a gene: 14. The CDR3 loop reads CASSPALAGRLSEQYF. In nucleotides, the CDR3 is TGCGCCAGCAGCCCCGCGTTAGCGGGGAGGCTCTCCGAGCAGTACTTC.

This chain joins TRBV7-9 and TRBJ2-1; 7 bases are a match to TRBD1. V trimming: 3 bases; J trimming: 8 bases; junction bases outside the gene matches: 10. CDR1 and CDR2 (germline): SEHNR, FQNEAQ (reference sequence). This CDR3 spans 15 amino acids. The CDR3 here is CASSFDRVGFDEQFF. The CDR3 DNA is TGTGCCAGCAGCTTTGACAGGGTGGGATTCGATGAGCAGTTCTTC.

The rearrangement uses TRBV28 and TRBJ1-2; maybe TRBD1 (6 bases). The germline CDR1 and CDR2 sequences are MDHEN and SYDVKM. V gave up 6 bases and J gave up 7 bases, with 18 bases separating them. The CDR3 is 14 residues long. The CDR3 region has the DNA TGTGCCAGCAGCCTGACAGGCTCGAGGGTTGGCTACACCTTC. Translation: CASSLTGSRVGYTF.

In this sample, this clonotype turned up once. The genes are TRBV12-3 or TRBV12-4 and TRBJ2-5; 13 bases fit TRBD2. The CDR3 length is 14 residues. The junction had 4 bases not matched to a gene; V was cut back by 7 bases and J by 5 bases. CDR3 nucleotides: TGTGCCAGCAAGGGACTAGCGGGACACGAGACCCAGTACTTC. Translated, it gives CASKGLAGHETQYF.

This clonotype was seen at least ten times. CDR3 in amino acids: CASSPGLAGGNEQFF. The CDR3 DNA sequence: TGTGCCAGCAGCCCCGGACTAGCGGGAGGGAATGAGCAGTTCTTC. V and J are TRBV18 and TRBJ2-1, with TRBD2 identical over 15 bases. The CDR3 is 15 residues long. CDR1 is KGHSH and CDR2 is LQKENI in the germline V gene. J was trimmed by 7 bases and V by 8 bases; bases with no gene match: 6.

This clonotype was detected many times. The CDR3 region is CASSLNSGGGEQFF. For the CDR3, the DNA is TGTGCCAGCAGCTTAAATTCGGGGGGCGGGGAGCAGTTCTTC. The chain uses TRBV7-2 and TRBJ2-1; tentatively, D is TRBD2 (7 bases). Germline lookup yields CDR1 SGHTA and CDR2 FQGNSA. The V end lost 2 bases, the J end lost 10 bases, and 15 bases lay between the germline ends. There are 14 residues in the CDR3.

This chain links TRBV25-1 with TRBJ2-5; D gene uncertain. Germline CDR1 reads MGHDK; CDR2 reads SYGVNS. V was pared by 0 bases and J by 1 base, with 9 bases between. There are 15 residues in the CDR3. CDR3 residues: CASSEYFGFQETQYF. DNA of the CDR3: TGTGCCAGCAGTGAATATTTCGGTTTCCAAGAGACCCAGTACTTC.

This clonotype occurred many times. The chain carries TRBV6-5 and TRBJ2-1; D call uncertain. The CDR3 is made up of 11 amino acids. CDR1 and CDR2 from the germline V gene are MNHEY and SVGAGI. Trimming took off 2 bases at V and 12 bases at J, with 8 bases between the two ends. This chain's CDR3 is CASSYNLVQFF. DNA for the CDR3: TGTGCCAGCAGTTACAATCTGGTGCAGTTCTTC.

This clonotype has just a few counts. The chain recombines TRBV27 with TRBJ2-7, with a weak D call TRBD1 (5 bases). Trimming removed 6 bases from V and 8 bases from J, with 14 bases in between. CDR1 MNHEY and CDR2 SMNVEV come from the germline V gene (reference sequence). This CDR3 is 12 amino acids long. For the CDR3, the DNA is TGTGCCAGCAGCACCTCAGGGTTACAGCAGTACTTC. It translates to CASSTSGLQQYF.

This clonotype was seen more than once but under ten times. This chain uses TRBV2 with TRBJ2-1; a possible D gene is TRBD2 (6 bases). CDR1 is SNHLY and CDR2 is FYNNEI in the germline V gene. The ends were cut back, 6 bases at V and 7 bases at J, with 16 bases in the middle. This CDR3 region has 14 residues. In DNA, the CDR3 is TGTGCCAGCAGAGAGGCGGAGGGTGGGAATGAGCAGTTCTTC. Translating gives CASREAEGGNEQFF.

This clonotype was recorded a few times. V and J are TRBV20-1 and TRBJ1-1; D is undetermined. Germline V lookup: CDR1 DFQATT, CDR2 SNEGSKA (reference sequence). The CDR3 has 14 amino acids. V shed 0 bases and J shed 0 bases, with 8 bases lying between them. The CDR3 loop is CSARDRIVNTEAFF. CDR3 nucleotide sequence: TGCAGTGCTAGAGATAGAATCGTGAACACTGAAGCTTTCTTT.

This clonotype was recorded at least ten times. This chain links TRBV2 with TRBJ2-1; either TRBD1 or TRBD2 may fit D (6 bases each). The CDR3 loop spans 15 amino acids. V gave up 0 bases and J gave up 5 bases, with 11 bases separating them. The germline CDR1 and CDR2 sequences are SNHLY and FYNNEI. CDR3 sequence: CASSEAVGGHNEQFF. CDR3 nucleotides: TGTGCCAGCAGTGAAGCGGTCGGGGGCCACAATGAGCAGTTCTTC. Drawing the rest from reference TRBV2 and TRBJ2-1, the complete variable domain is EPEVTQTPSHQVTQMGQEVILRCVPISNHLYFYWYRQILGQKVEFLVSFYNNEISEKSEIFDDQFSVERPDGSNFTLKIRSTKLEDSAMYFCASSEAVGGHNEQFFGPGTRLTVL.

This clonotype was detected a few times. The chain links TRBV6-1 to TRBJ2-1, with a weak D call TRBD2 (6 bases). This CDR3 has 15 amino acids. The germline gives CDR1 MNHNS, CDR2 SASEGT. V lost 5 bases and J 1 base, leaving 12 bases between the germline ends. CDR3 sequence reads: CASSPIAESYNEQFF. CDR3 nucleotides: TGTGCCAGCAGTCCTATAGCGGAATCCTACAATGAGCAGTTCTTC.

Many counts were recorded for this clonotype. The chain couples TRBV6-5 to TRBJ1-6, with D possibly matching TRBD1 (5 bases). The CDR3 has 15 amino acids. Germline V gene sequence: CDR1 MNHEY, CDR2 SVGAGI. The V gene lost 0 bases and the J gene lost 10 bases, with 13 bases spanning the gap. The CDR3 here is CASSYSGDAGSPLHF. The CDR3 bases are TGTGCCAGCAGTTACTCGGGGGATGCTGGCTCACCCCTCCACTTT.

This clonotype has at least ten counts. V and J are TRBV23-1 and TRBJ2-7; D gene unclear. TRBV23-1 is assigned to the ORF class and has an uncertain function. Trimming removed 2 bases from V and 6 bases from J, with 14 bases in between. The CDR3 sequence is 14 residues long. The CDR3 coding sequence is TGCGCCAGCAGTCAAAATGGATGGGCTCGCGAGCAGTACTTC. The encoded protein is CASSQNGWAREQYF.

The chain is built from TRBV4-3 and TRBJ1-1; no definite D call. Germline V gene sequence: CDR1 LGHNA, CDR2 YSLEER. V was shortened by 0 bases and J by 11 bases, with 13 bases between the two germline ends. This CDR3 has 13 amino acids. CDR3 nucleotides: TGCGCCAGCAGCCAAGATCCAGAGGGTAGGGCTTTCTTT. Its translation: CASSQDPEGRAFF.

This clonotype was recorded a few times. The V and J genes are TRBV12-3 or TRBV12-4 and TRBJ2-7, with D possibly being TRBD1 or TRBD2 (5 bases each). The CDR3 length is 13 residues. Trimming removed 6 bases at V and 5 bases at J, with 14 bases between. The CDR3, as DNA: TGTGCCAGCAGGAAGGGGAGCCCGAACGAGCAGTACTTC. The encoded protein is CASRKGSPNEQYF.

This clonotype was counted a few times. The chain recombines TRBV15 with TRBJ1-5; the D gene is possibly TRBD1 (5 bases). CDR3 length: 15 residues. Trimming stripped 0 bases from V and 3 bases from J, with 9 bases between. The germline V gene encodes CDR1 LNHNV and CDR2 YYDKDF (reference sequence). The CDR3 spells CATSRDWGDNQPQHF. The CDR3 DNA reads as TGTGCCACCAGCAGAGATTGGGGCGACAATCAGCCCCAGCATTTT. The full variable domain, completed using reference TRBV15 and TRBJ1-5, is DAMVIQNPRYQVTQFGKPVTLSCSQTLNHNVMYWYQQKSSQAPKLLFHYYDKDFNNEADTPDNFQSRRPNTSFCFLDIRSPGLGDTAMYLCATSRDWGDNQPQHFGDGTRLSIL.

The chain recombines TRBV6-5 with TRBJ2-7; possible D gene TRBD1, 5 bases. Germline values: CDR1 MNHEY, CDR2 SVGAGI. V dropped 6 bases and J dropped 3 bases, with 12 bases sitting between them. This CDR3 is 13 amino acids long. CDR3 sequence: CASSRRQFYEQYF. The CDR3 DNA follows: TGTGCCAGCAGCCGGCGACAGTTCTACGAGCAGTACTTC.

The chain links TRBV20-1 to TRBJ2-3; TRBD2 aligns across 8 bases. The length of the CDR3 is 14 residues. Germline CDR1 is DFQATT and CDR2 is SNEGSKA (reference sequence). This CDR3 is CTAGRAGAADTQYF. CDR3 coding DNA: TGCACGGCAGGACGAGCGGGGGCCGCAGATACGCAGTATTTT.

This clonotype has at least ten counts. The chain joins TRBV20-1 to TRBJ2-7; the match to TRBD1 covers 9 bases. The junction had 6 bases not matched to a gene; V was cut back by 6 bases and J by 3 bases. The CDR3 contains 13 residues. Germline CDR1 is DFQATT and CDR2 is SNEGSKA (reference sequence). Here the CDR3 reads CSAIPGQGYEQYF. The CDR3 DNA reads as TGCAGTGCCATCCCGGGACAGGGCTACGAGCAGTACTTC.

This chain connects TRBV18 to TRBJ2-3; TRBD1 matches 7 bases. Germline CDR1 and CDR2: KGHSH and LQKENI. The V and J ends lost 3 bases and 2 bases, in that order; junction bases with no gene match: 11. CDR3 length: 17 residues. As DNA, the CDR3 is TGTGCCAGCTCACCGCCTAACAGGGGATTGGTCACAGATACGCAGTATTTT. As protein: CASSPPNRGLVTDTQYF.

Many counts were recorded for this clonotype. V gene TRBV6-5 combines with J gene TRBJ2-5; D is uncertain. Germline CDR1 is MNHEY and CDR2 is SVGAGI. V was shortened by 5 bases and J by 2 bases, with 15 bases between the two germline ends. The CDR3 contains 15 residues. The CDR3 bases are TGTGCCAGCAGTAACACTCTATCTCCACAAGAGACCCAGTACTTC. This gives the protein CASSNTLSPQETQYF.

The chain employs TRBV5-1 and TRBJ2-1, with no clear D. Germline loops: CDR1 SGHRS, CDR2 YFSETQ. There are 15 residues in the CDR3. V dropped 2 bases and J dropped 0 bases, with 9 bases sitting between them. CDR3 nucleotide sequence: TGCGCCAGCAGCTTAGGTAGCTACTCCTACAATGAGCAGTTCTTC. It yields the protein CASSLGSYSYNEQFF.

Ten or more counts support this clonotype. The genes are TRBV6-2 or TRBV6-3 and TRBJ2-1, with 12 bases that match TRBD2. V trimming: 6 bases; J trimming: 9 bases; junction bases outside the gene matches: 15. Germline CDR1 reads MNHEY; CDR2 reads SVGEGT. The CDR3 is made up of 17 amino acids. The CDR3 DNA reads TGTGCCAGCAGAAGGAGGAGGATACTAGCGGGAGGTGGTGAGCAGTTCTTC. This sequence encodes CASRRRRILAGGGEQFF.

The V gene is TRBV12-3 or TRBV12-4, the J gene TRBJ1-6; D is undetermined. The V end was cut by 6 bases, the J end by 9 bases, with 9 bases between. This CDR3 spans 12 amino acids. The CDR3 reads CASSAPVSPLHF. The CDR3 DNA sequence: TGTGCCAGCAGCGCGCCCGTTTCACCCCTCCACTTT.